The T cell receptor (beta chain) under discussion was sequenced for a study of cytomegalovirus exposure and HLA in healthy donors. With respect to this clone: The antigen is unknown.

This CDR3 comprises 14 residues. Germline values: CDR1 WNHNN, CDR2 SYGVQD (reference sequence). With 2 bases clipped from V and 6 bases from J, the junction kept 4 bases outside the gene matches. Broader study findings: Analyses of presence/absence relied on an assumption of roughly uniform sequencing depth across donors. DRB1 had the most TCR associations and HLA-C the fewest, a later analysis found, with rates varying by HLA locus. Most CMV-associated TCR beta chains appeared HLA-restricted in a later analysis.

With 60 Vbeta and 13 Jbeta primers, the PCR was carried out. Here immunoSEQ multiplex PCR was the method, and the copy in TCRdb shows in-frame clones only, minus some. Seen here are almost 80,000 clones, under 70% observed once, and the top ten hold approximately 6.9%. The chain uses TRBV10-1 and TRBJ2-7, with TRBD1 identical over 10 bases. This TCR was recovered from a woman aged 45-59 years in good health and CMV-seropositive. Input material: PBMCs. Here the CDR3 reads CASSERDRGFEQYF. For the CDR3, the DNA is TGCGCCAGCAGTGAGAGGGACAGGGGTTTCGAGCAGTACTTC.